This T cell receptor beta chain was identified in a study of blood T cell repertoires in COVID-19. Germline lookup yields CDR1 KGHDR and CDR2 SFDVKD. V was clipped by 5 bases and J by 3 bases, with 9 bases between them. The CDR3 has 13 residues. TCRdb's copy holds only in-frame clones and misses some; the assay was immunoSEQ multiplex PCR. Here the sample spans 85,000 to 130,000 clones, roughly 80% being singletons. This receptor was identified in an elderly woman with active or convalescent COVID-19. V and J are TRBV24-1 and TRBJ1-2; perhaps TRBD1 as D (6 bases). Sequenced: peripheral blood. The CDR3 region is CATSGGQHYGYTF. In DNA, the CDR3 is TGTGCCACCAGTGGTGGACAGCACTATGGCTACACCTTC.